The entry that follows covers one T cell receptor (beta chain) sequence. Antigen unknown. The data were obtained in a study of graft-versus-host responses after intestinal transplantation. Libraries were prepared by immunoSEQ multiplex PCR; TCRdb keeps only in-frame clonotypes and omits some of them. The table has more than 90,000 clones, around nine tenths seen once; the top ten hold about 0.25%. Trimming cost V 5 bases and J 3 bases, with 15 bases left between them. This CDR3 has 15 amino acids. Per germline, CDR1 MDHEN and CDR2 SYDVKM. The sequences come from unstimulated CD4+ T cells sorted from spleen or lymph node cells, collected before transplant. The origin of this receptor is a human donor who was the organ donor for an intestinal transplant. The chain couples TRBV28 to TRBJ2-3; tentative D call: TRBD2 (7 bases). This CDR3 reads CASSPPGGLTDTQYF. CDR3 in DNA: TGTGCCAGCAGTCCCCCGGGGGGCCTGACAGATACGCAGTATTTT.